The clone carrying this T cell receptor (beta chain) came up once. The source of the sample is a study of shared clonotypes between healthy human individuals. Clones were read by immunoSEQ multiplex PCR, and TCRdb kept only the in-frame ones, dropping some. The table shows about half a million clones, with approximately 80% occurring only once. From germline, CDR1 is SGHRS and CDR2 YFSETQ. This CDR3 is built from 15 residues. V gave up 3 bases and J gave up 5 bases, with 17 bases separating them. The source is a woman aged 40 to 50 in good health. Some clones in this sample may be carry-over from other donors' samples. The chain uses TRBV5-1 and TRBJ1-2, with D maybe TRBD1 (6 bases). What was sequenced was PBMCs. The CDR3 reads CASSWGSTGDYGYTF. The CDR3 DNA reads TGCGCCAGCAGCTGGGGGTCGACAGGCGATTATGGCTACACCTTC. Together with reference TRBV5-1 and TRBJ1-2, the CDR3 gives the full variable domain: KAGVTQTPRYLIKTRGQQVTLSCSPISGHRSVSWYQQTPGQGLQFLFEYFSETQRNKGNFPGRFSGRQFSNSRSEMNVSTLELGDSALYLCASSWGSTGDYGYTFGSGTRLTVV.